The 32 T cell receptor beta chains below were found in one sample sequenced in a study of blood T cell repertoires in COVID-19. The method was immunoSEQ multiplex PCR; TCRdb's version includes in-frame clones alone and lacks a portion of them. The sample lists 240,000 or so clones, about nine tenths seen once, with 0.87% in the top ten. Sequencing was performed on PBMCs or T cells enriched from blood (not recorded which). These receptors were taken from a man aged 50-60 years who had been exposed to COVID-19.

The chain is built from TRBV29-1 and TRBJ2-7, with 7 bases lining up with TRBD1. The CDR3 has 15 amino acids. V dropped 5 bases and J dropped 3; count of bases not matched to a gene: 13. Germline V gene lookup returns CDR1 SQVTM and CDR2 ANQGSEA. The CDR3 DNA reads TGCAGCGTTAAACTTCGGACAGGCTTTAGCTACGAGCAGTACTTC. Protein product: CSVKLRTGFSYEQYF.

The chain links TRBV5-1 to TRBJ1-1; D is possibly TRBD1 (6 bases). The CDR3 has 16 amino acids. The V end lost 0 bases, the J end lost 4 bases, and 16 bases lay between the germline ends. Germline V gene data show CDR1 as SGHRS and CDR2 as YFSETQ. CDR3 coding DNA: TGCGCCAGCAGCTTGGGCCTCATCGGGGGGGCCACTGAAGCTTTCTTT. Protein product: CASSLGLIGGATEAFF.

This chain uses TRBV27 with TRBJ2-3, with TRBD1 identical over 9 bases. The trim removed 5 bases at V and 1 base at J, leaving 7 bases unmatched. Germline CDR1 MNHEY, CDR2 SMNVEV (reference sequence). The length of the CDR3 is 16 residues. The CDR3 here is CASSQGQGLGTDTQYF. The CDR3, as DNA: TGTGCCAGCAGTCAGGGACAGGGACTTGGCACAGATACGCAGTATTTT.

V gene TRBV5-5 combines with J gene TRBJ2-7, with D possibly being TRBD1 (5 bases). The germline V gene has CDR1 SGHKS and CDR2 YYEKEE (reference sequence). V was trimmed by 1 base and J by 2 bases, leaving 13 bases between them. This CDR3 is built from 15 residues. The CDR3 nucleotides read TGTGCCAGCAGCTTGTTGGTAACAGGACCCTACGAGCAGTACGTC. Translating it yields CASSLLVTGPYEQYV.

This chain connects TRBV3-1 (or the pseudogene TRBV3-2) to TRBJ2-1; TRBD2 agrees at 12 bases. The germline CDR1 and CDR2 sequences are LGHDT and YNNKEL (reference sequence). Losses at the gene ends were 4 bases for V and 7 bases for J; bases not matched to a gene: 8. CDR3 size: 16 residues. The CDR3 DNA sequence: TGTGCCAGCAGCCCCTTACTAGCGGGAGGTGATAATGAGCAGTTCTTC. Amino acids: CASSPLLAGGDNEQFF.

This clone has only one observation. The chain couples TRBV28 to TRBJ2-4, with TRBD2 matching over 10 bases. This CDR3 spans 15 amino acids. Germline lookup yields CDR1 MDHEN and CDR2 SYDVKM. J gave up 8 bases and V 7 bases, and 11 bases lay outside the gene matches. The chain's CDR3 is CASIRGASGRHIQYF. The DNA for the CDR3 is TGTGCCAGCATCAGAGGGGCTAGCGGGAGACACATTCAGTACTTC.

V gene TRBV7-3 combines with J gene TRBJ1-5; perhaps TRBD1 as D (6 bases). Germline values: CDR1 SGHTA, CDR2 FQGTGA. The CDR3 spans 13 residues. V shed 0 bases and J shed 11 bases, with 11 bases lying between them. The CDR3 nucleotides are TGTGCCAGCAGCTTAACGTCGGCAGGGGCCCAGCATTTT. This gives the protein CASSLTSAGAQHF.

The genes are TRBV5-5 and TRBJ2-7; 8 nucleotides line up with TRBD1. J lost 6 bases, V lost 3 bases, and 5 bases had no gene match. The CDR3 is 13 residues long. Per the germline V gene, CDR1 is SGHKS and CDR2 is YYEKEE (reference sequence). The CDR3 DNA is TGTGCCAGCAGCTCCTACGGGACAGGCGAGCAGTACGTC. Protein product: CASSSYGTGEQYV.

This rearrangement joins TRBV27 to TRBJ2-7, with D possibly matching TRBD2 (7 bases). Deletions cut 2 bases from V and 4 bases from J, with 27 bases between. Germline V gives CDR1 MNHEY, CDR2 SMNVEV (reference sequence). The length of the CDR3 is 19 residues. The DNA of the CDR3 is TGTGCCAGCAGTTTAAACCAAGCCCGGGGGGCCCTCGCACTTTACGAGCAGTACTTC. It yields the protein CASSLNQARGALALYEQYF.

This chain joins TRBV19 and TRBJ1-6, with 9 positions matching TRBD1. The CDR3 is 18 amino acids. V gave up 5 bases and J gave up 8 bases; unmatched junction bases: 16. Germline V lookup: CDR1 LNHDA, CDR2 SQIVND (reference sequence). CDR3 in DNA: TGTGCCAGTAGTGTACGGACAGGGGCCTTGACGGGGGATTCACCCCTCCACTTT. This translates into CASSVRTGALTGDSPLHF.

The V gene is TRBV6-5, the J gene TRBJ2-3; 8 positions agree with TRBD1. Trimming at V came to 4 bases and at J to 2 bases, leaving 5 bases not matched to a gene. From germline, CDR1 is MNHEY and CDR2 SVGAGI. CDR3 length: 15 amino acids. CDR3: CASSSRTGHTDTQYF. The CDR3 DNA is TGTGCCAGCAGTTCTCGGACAGGGCACACAGATACGCAGTATTTT.

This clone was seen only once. As DNA, the CDR3 is TGCGCCAGCAGCTTACTACAAGGAGCAACTAATGAAAAACTGTTTTTT. This translates into CASSLLQGATNEKLFF. The chain joins TRBV5-1 to TRBJ1-4; D is uncertain. CDR1 is SGHRS and CDR2 is YFSETQ in the germline V gene. The CDR3 length is 16 residues. V was clipped by 2 bases and J by 0 bases, with 11 bases between them.

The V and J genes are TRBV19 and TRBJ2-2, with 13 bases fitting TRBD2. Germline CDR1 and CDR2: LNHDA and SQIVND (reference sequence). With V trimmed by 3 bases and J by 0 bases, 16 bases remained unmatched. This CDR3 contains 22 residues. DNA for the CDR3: TGTGCCAGTAGTATCGATCCGAAAAGGGGACTAGCGGGACATTCGAACACCGGGGAGCTGTTTTTT. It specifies CASSIDPKRGLAGHSNTGELFF.

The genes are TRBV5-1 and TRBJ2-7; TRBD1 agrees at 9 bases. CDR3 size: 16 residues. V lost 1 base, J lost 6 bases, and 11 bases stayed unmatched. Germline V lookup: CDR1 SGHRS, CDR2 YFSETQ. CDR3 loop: CASSLTGGASGREQYV. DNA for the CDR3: TGCGCCAGCAGCTTGACAGGGGGCGCATCCGGTCGCGAGCAGTACGTC.

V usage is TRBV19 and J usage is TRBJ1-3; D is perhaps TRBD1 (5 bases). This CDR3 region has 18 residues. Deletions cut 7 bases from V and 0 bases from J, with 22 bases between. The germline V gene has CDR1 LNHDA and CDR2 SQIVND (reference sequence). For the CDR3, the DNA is TGTGCCAGTAAAGGGCCCTTGGCAACGACAGTCTCTGGAAACACCATATATTTT. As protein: CASKGPLATTVSGNTIYF.

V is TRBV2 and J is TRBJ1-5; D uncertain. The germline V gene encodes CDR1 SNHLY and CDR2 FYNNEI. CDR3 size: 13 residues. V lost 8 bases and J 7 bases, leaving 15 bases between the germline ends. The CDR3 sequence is CASDGESGQPQHF. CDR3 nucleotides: TGTGCCAGCGATGGGGAGTCGGGCCAGCCCCAGCATTTT.

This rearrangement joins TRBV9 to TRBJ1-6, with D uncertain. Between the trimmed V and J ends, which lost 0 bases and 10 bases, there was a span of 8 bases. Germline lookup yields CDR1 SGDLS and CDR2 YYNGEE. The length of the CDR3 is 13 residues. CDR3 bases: TGTGCCAGCAGCGTAGGAGGTGAATCACCCCTCCACTTT. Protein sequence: CASSVGGESPLHF. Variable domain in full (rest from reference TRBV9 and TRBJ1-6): DSGVTQTPKHLITATGQRVTLRCSPRSGDLSVYWYQQSLDQGLQFLIQYYNGEERAKGNILERFSAQQFPDLHSELNLSSLELGDSALYFCASSVGGESPLHFGNGTRLTVT.

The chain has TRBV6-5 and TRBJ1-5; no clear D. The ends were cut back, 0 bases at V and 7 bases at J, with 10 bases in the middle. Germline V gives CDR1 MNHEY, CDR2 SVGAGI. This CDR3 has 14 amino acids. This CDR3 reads CASSYSQVRQPQHF. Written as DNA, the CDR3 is TGTGCCAGCAGTTACTCTCAGGTTCGCCAGCCCCAGCATTTT.

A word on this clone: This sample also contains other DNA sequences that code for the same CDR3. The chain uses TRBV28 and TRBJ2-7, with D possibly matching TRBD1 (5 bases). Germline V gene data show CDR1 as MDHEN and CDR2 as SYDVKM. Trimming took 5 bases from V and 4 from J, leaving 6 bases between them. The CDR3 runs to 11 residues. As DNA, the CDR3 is TGTGCCAGCAGTAGGGGATACGAGCAGTACTTC. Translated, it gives CASSRGYEQYF.

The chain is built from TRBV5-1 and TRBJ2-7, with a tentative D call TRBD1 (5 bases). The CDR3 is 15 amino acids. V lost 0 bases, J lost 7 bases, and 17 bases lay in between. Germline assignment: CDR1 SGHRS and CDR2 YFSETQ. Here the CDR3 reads CASSLAGPIQGEQYF. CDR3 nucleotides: TGCGCCAGCAGCTTGGCAGGGCCGATTCAGGGTGAGCAGTACTTC.

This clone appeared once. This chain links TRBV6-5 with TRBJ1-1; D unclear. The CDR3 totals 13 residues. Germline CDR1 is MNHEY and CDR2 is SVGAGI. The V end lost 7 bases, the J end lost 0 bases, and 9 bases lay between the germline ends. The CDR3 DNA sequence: TGTGCCAGCACCGGTTTTATGAACACTGAAGCTTTCTTT. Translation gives CASTGFMNTEAFF.

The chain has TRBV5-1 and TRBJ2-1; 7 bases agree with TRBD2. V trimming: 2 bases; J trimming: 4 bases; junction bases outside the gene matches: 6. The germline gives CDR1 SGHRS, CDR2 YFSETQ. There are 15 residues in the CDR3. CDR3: CASSFEGREYNEQFF. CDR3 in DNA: TGCGCCAGCAGCTTTGAGGGGCGGGAGTACAATGAGCAGTTCTTC.

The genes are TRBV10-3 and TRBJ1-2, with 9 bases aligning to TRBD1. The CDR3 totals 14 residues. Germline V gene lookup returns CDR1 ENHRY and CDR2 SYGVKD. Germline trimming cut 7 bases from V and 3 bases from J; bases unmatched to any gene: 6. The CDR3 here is CAIKGTGRDYGYTF. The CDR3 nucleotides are TGTGCCATCAAGGGGACAGGGCGGGACTATGGCTACACCTTC.

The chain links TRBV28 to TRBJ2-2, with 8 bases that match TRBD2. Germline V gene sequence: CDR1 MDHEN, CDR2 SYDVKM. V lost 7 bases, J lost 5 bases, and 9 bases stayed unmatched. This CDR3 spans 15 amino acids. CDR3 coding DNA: TGTGCCAGCACCAATTGGGGCGGGGGGACCGGGGAGCTGTTTTTT. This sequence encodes CASTNWGGGTGELFF. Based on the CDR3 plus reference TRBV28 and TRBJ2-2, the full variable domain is DVKVTQSSRYLVKRTGEKVFLECVQDMDHENMFWYRQDPGLGLRLIYFSYDVKMKEKGDIPEGYSVSREKKERFSLILESASTNQTSMYLCASTNWGGGTGELFFGEGSRLTVL.

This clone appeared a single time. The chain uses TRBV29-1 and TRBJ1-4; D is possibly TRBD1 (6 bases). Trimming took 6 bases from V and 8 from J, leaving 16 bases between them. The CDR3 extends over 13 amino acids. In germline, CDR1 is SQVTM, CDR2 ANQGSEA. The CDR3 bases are TGCAGCGTAGACACAGGGATCGGGGAAAAACTGTTTTTT. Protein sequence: CSVDTGIGEKLFF.

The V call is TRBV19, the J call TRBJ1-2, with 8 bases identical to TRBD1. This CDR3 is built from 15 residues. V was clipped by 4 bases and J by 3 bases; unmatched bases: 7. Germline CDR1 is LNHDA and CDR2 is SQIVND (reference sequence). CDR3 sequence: CASSTIQGVDYGYTF. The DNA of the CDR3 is TGTGCCAGTAGTACGATACAGGGGGTTGACTATGGCTACACCTTC.

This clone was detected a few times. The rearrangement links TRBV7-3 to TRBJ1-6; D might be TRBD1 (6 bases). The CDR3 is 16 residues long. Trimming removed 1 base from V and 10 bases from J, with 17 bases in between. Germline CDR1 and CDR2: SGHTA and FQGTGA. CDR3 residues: CASSLRGRGSGSPLHF. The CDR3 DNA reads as TGTGCCAGCAGCTTAAGGGGAAGGGGGTCGGGGTCACCCCTCCACTTT. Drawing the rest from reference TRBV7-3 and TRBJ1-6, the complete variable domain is GAGVSQTPSNKVTEKGKYVELRCDPISGHTALYWYRQSLGQGPEFLIYFQGTGAADDSGLPNDRFFAVRPEGSVSTLKIQRTERGDSAVYLCASSLRGRGSGSPLHFGNGTRLTVT.

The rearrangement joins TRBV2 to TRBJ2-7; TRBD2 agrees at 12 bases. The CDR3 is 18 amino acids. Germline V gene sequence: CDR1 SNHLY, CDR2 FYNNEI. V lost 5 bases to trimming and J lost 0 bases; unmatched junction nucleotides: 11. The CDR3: CASSWTSGDPSSSYEQYF. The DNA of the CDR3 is TGTGCCAGCAGTTGGACTAGCGGGGACCCCTCAAGCTCCTACGAGCAGTACTTC.

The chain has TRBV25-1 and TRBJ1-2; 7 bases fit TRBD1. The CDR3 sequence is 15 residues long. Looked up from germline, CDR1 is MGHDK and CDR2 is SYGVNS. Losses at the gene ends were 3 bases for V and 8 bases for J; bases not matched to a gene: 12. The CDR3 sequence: CASSEGGNRGRGYTF. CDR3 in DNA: TGTGCCAGCAGTGAGGGGGGAAACAGGGGTCGAGGCTACACCTTC.

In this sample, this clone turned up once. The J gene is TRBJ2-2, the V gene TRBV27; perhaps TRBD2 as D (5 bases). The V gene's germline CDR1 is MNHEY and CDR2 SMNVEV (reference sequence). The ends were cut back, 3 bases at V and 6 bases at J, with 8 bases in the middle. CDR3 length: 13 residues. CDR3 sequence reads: CASSFWRSGELFF. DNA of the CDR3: TGTGCCAGCAGTTTTTGGAGGTCCGGGGAGCTGTTTTTT.

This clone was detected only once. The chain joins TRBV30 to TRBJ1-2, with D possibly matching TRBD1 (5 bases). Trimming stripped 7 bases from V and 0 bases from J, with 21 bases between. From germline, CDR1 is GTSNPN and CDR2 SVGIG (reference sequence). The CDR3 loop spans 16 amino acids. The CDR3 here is CALGGTLIGANYGYTF. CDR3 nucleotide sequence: TGTGCCTTAGGTGGGACTTTGATTGGGGCTAACTATGGCTACACCTTC.

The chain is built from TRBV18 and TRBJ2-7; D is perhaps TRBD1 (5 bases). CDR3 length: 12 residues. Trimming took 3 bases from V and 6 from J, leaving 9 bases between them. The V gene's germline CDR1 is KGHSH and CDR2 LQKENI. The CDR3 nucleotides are TGTGCCAGCTCACCTGGTAGGGGCGAGCAGTACTTC. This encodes CASSPGRGEQYF.